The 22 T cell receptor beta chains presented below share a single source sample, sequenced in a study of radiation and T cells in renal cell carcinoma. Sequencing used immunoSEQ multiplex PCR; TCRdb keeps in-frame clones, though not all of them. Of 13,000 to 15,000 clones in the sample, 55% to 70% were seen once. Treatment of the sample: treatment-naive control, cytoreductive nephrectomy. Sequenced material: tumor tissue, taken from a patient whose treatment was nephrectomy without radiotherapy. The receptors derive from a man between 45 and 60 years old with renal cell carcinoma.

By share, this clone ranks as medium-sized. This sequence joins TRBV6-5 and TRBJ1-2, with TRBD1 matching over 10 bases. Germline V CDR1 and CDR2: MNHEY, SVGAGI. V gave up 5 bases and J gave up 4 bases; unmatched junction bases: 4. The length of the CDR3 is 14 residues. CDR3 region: CASSNRDRGYGYTF. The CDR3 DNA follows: TGTGCCAGCAGTAACCGGGACAGGGGCTATGGCTACACCTTC.

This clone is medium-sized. The CDR3 DNA reads as TGCAGCGCCTCGATCTTCTCTGGAAACACCATATATTTT. Translated, it gives CSASIFSGNTIYF. This chain uses TRBV29-1 with TRBJ1-3; D is uncertain. Germline loops: CDR1 SQVTM, CDR2 ANQGSEA. V was pared by 7 bases and J by 0 bases, with 10 bases between. This CDR3 region has 13 residues.

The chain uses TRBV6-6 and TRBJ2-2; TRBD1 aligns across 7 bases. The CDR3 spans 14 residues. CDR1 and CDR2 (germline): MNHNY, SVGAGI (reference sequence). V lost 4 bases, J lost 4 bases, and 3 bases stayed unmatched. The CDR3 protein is CASSLGGFTGELFF. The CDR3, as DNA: TGTGCCAGCAGTTTAGGGGGCTTCACCGGGGAGCTGTTTTTT.

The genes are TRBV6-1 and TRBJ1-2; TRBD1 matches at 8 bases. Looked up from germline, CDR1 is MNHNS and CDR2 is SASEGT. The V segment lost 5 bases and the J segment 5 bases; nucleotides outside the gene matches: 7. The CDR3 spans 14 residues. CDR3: CASSTSTGEYGYTF. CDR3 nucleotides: TGTGCCAGCAGTACCTCGACAGGGGAATATGGCTACACCTTC.

The CDR3 region has the DNA TGCGCCAGCAGCTTTACAGGGCCGAGCTCCTATAATTCACCCCTCCACTTT. It encodes CASSFTGPSSYNSPLHF. J is TRBJ1-6 and V is TRBV5-1; possibly TRBD1 for D (6 bases). V was pared by 2 bases and J by 0 bases, with 12 bases between. The CDR3 has 17 amino acids. Germline V CDR1 and CDR2: SGHRS, YFSETQ.

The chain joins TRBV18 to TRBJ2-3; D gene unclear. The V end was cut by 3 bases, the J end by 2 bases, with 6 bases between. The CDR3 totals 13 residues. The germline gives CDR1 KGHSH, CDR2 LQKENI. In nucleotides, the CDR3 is TGTGCCAGCTCACCCACTACCACAGATACGCAGTATTTT. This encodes CASSPTTTDTQYF.

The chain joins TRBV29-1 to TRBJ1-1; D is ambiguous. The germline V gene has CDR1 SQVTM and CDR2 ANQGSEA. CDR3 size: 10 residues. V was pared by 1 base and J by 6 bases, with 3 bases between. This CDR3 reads CSVEGPEAFF. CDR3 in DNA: TGCAGCGTTGAAGGCCCTGAAGCTTTCTTT.

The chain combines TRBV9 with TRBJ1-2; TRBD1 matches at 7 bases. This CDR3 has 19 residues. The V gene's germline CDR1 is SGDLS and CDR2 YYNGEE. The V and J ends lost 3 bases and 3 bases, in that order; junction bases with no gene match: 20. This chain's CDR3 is CASSAGVGTDRLRDYGYTF. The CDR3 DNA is TGTGCCAGCAGCGCTGGGGTCGGGACAGATCGCCTACGGGACTATGGCTACACCTTC.

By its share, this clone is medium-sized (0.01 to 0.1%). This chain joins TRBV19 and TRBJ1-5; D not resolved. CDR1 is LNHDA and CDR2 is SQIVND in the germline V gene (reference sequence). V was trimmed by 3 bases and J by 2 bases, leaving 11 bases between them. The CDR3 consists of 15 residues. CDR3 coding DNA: TGTGCCAGTAGTATCCGACGTCGGGGCAATCAGCCCCAGCATTTT. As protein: CASSIRRRGNQPQHF.

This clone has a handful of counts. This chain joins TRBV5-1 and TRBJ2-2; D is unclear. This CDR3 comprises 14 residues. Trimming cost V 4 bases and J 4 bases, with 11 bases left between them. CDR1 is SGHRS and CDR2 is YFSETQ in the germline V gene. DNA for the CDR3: TGCGCCAGCAGCCTTTCAGAGGTCACCGGGGAGCTGTTTTTT. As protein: CASSLSEVTGELFF.

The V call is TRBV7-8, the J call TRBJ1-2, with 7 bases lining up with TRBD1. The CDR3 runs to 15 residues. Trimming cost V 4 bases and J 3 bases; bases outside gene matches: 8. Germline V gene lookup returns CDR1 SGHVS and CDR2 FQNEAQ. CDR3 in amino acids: CASSSARTGHYGYTF. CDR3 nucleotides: TGTGCCAGCAGCTCGGCCCGGACAGGCCACTATGGCTACACCTTC.

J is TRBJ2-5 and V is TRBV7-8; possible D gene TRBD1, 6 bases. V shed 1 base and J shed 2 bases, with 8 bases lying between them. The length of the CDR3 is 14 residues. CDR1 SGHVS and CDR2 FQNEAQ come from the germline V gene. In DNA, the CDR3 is TGTGCCAGCAGCTTAGGGACAGTGCAAGAGACCCAGTACTTC. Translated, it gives CASSLGTVQETQYF.

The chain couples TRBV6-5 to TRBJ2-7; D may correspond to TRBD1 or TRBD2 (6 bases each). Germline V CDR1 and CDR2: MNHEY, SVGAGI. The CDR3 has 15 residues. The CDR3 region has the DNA TGTGCGTCATCCGCAGGGGACGGAGGGGCCTACGAGCAGTACTTC. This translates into CASSAGDGGAYEQYF.

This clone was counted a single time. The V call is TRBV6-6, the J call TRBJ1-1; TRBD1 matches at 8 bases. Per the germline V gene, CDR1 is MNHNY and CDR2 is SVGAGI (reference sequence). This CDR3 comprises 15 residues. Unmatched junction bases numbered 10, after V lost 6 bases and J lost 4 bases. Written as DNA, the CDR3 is TGTGCCAGCAGCCTAGGACAGGGTCGCGGCACTGAAGCTTTCTTT. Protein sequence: CASSLGQGRGTEAFF.

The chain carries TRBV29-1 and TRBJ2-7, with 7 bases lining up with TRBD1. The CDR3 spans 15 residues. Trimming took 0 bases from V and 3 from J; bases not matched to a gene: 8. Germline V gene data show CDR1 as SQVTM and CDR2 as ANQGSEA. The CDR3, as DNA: TGCAGCGTTGAAGATTCTGGCCAGGGGGACTACGAGCAGTACTTC. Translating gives CSVEDSGQGDYEQYF.

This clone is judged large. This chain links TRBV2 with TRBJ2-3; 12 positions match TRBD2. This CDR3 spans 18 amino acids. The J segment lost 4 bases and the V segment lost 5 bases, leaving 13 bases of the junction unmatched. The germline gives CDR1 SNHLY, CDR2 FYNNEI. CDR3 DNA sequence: TGTGCCAGCAGTTTCACTAGCGGGGGGATGGGTTGGGCAGATACGCAGTATTTT. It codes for CASSFTSGGMGWADTQYF.

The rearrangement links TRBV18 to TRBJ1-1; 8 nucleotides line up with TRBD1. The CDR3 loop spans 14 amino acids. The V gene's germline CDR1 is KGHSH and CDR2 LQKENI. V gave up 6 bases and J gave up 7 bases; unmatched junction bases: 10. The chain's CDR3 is CASSPDRGLGEAFF. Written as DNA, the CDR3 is TGTGCCAGCTCCCCAGACAGGGGCTTAGGTGAAGCTTTCTTT.

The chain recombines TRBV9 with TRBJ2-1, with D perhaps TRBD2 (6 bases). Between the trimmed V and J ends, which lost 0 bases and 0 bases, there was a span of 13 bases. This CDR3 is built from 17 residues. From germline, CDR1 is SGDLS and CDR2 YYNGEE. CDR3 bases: TGTGCCAGCAGCGTAGAGGAGGGAAGGAGCTCCTACAATGAGCAGTTCTTC. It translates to CASSVEEGRSSYNEQFF.

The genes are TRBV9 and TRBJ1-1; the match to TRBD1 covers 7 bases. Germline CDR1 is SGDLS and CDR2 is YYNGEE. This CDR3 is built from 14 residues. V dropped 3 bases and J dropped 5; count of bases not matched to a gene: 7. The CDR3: CASSETPGGTEAFF. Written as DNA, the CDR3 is TGTGCCAGCAGCGAGACCCCAGGGGGGACTGAAGCTTTCTTT. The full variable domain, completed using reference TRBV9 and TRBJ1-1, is DSGVTQTPKHLITATGQRVTLRCSPRSGDLSVYWYQQSLDQGLQFLIQYYNGEERAKGNILERFSAQQFPDLHSELNLSSLELGDSALYFCASSETPGGTEAFFGQGTRLTVV.

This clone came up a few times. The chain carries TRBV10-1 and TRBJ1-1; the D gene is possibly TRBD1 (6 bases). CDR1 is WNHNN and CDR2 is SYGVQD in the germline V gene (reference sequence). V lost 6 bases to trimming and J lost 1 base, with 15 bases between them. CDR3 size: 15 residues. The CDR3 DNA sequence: TGCGCCAGCAGCGGAAACAGGGCCGGGAACACTGAAGCTTTCTTT. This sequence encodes CASSGNRAGNTEAFF.

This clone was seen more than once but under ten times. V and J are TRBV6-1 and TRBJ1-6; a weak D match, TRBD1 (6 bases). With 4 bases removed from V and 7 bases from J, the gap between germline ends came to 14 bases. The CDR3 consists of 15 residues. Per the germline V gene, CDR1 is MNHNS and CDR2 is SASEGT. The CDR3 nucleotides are TGTGCCAGCAGTGCAACCACAGGGACAAATTCACCCCTCCACTTT. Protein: CASSATTGTNSPLHF.

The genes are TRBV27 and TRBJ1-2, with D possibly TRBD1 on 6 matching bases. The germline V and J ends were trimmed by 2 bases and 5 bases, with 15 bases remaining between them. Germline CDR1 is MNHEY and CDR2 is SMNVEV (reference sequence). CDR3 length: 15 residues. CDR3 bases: TGTGCCAGCAGTTTACAGGGGTTGATTGGTTATGGCTACACCTTC. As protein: CASSLQGLIGYGYTF.